Below, 15 T cell receptor beta chains from the same sample are listed, as sequenced in a study of post-analysis software for immune sequencing data. Study-level points and caveats: Among 5 or 6 TRBV segments more frequent in patients than controls were TRBV5-6, TRBV5-1 and TRBV20-1.

Unique molecular identifiers tagged the TCR beta cDNA libraries. TCRdb re-called the PCR reads with MiXCR, one entry per CDR3 protein. The sample consists of some 890,000 distinct CDR3 sequences, roughly 58% of them appearing once. Antigens for these TCRs are unknown. What was sequenced was blood. These receptors came from a girl aged 5 to 17 with multiple sclerosis.

In this sample, this clonotype turned up a few times. The DNA of the CDR3 is TGTGCCAGCTCACAACGACTAGCGGACAGTTACAATGAGCAGTTCTTC. Protein: CASSQRLADSYNEQFF. The chain combines TRBV18 with TRBJ2-1; 9 bases are a match to TRBD2. Looked up from germline, CDR1 is KGHSH and CDR2 is LQKENI. The CDR3 loop spans 16 amino acids. The J segment lost 4 bases and the V segment lost 4 bases, leaving 8 bases of the junction unmatched.

The V and J genes are TRBV6-5 and TRBJ2-1, with 11 bases identical to TRBD2. J was trimmed by 8 bases and V by 1 base; bases with no gene match: 10. The germline V gene encodes CDR1 MNHEY and CDR2 SVGAGI. The length of the CDR3 is 17 residues. The CDR3 DNA sequence: TGTGCCAGCAGTTACTTCCGACTAGCGGGACGTCTCGATGAGCAGTTCTTC. This gives the protein CASSYFRLAGRLDEQFF.

This CDR3 is CASSQQTGSNQPQHF. CDR3 in DNA: TGTGCCAGCAGTCAACAGACAGGGAGCAATCAGCCCCAGCATTTT. This chain connects TRBV27 to TRBJ1-5; 7 bases fit TRBD1. The CDR3 is 15 amino acids. The germline V gene encodes CDR1 MNHEY and CDR2 SMNVEV (reference sequence). Trimming cost V 5 bases and J 1 base; bases outside gene matches: 5.

This clonotype was detected a few times. This sequence joins TRBV20-1 and TRBJ2-7, with 7 bases aligning to TRBD1. CDR1 and CDR2 (germline): DFQATT, SNEGSKA (reference sequence). Trimming cost V 3 bases and J 3 bases; bases outside gene matches: 8. The CDR3 consists of 14 residues. CDR3 in amino acids: CSASPTGAVYEQYF. The DNA for the CDR3 is TGCAGTGCTAGCCCCACAGGGGCCGTCTACGAGCAGTACTTC.

The chain recombines TRBV7-9 with TRBJ2-7; possible D gene TRBD1, 5 bases. Germline-derived CDR1 and CDR2 are SEHNR and FQNEAQ (reference sequence). There are 16 residues in the CDR3. The V end was cut by 5 bases, the J end by 0 bases, with 17 bases between. The CDR3 reads CASSAGWQGSSYEQYF. In DNA form, the CDR3 reads TGTGCCAGCAGCGCTGGCTGGCAGGGCAGCTCCTACGAGCAGTACTTC.

The V call is TRBV12-3 or TRBV12-4, the J call TRBJ2-1; 11 bases match TRBD2. The CDR3 runs to 22 residues. Losses at the gene ends were 4 bases for V and 3 bases for J; bases not matched to a gene: 23. The CDR3 reads CASSSFRRVAGGPKTFYNEQFF. The DNA of the CDR3 is TGTGCCAGCAGTTCATTCCGCCGGGTAGCGGGAGGGCCCAAAACCTTCTACAATGAGCAGTTCTTC.

This clonotype was recorded many times. The chain joins TRBV9 to TRBJ2-1; tentative D call: TRBD2 (5 bases). Looked up from germline, CDR1 is SGDLS and CDR2 is YYNGEE. V was pared by 0 bases and J by 3 bases, with 10 bases between. The CDR3 extends over 15 amino acids. The CDR3 DNA reads TGTGCCAGCAGCGTAGACGGGGAAGGCTACAATGAGCAGTTCTTC. The encoded protein is CASSVDGEGYNEQFF.

This chain connects TRBV20-1 to TRBJ2-5, with D hard to call. CDR3 size: 14 residues. Per the germline V gene, CDR1 is DFQATT and CDR2 is SNEGSKA (reference sequence). Deletions cut 3 bases from V and 3 bases from J, with 14 bases between. The CDR3 DNA is TGCAGTGCTAGCACATTGAGTGGGGAAGAGACCCAGTACTTC. This gives the protein CSASTLSGEETQYF.

J is TRBJ2-5 and V is TRBV9; D gene unclear. The germline CDR1 and CDR2 sequences are SGDLS and YYNGEE. This CDR3 contains 13 residues. V lost 1 base and J lost 2, with 6 bases in between. CDR3 nucleotide sequence: TGTGCCAGCAGCGTATGGGGTCAAGAGACCCAGTACTTC. Translated, it gives CASSVWGQETQYF.

The chain employs TRBV29-1 and TRBJ2-1, with D perhaps TRBD1 (5 bases). The CDR3 length is 15 residues. Trimming removed 7 bases at V and 3 bases at J, with 19 bases between. From germline, CDR1 is SQVTM and CDR2 ANQGSEA. CDR3 in DNA: TGCAGCGGCCAAGTGGGGCAGCTCAGCTACAATGAGCAGTTCTTC. Amino acid sequence: CSGQVGQLSYNEQFF.

This clonotype appeared once. This chain connects TRBV5-4 to TRBJ1-1, with 7 bases lining up with TRBD1. Unmatched junction bases numbered 7, after V lost 3 bases and J lost 5 bases. Germline values: CDR1 SGHNT, CDR2 YYREEE (reference sequence). CDR3 length: 14 amino acids. CDR3 in DNA: TGTGCCAGCAGCTCGGGACAGAGAAGGACTGAAGCTTTCTTT. Translated, it gives CASSSGQRRTEAFF.

The chain carries TRBV6-1 and TRBJ1-2; maybe TRBD1 (6 bases). Germline CDR1 and CDR2: MNHNS and SASEGT. Between the trimmed V and J ends, which lost 7 bases and 3 bases, there was a span of 21 bases. This CDR3 region has 16 residues. CDR3 amino acids: CASTESGLGADYGYTF. CDR3 DNA sequence: TGTGCCAGCACCGAAAGTGGGCTGGGGGCAGACTATGGCTACACCTTC.

The CDR3: CSAREGAGWSYEQYF. In nucleotides, the CDR3 is TGCAGTGCTAGAGAAGGGGCAGGGTGGTCCTACGAGCAGTACTTC. V usage is TRBV20-1 and J usage is TRBJ2-7; maybe TRBD1 (5 bases). Germline loops: CDR1 DFQATT, CDR2 SNEGSKA (reference sequence). V lost 0 bases and J 1 base, leaving 13 bases between the germline ends. The CDR3 sequence is 15 residues long.

This clonotype was counted a few times. This chain joins TRBV15 and TRBJ2-5; no reliable D call. The CDR3 sequence is 13 residues long. Per the germline V gene, CDR1 is LNHNV and CDR2 is YYDKDF (reference sequence). V was cut by 3 bases and J by 1 base, with 6 bases left in between. As DNA, the CDR3 is TGTGCCACCAGCAGGAGTCCCCAAGAGACCCAGTACTTC. Protein: CATSRSPQETQYF.

This clonotype was seen more than once but under ten times. The chain is built from TRBV6-4 and TRBJ1-4; D not resolved. This CDR3 region has 15 residues. Deletions cut 0 bases from V and 7 bases from J, with 12 bases between. Germline CDR1 MRHNA, CDR2 SNTAGT. CDR3 nucleotide sequence: TGTGCCAGCAGTGACTCGGGCCGACCTGGTGAAAAACTGTTTTTT. Protein: CASSDSGRPGEKLFF.